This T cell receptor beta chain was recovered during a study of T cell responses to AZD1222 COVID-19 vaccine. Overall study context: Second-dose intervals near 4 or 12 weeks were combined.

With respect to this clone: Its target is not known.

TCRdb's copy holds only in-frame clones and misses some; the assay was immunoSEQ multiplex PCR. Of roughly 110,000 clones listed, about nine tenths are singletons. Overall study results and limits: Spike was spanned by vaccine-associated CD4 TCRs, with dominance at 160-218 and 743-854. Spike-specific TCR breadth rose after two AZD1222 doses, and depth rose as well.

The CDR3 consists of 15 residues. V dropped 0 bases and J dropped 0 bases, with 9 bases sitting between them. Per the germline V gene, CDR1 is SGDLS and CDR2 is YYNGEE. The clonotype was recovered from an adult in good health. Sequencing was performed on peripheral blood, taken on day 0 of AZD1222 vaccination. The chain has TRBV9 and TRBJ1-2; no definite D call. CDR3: CASSVEPSPNYGYTF. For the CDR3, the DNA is TGTGCCAGCAGCGTAGAGCCGTCCCCTAACTATGGCTACACCTTC.